This T cell receptor (beta chain) was sequenced in a study of T cell changes during pregnancy in multiple sclerosis. Generated by immunoSEQ multiplex PCR, the TCRdb table keeps only in-frame clones and is missing some. The sample includes about 36,000 clones, 89% seen only once; the top ten take 11%. The receptor was isolated from a female donor with multiple sclerosis, enrolled in a pregnancy study. The sequencing here drew on CD8+ T cells from peripheral blood mononuclear cells, taken in the third trimester of pregnancy.

CDR3 DNA sequence: TGTGCCAGCACGAGGCAGAACACCGGGGAGCTGTTTTTT. Encoded protein: CASTRQNTGELFF. The chain has TRBV27 and TRBJ2-2; the D is unclear. The germline gives CDR1 MNHEY, CDR2 SMNVEV (reference sequence). Trimming took off 7 bases at V and 1 base at J, with 7 bases between the two ends. This CDR3 spans 13 amino acids.